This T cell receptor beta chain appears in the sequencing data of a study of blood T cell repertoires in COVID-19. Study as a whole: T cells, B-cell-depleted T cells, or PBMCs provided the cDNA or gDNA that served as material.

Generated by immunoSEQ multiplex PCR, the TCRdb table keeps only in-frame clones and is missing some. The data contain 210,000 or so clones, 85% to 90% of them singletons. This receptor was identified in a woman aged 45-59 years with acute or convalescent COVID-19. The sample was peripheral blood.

The CDR3 loop is CASSYHTNSNQPQHF. CDR3 in DNA: TGTGCCAGCAGTTACCACACAAATAGCAATCAGCCCCAGCATTTT. J is TRBJ1-5 and V is TRBV6-2 or TRBV6-3, with D unresolved. V lost 2 bases to trimming and J lost 0 bases, with 8 bases between them. The CDR3 contains 15 residues. CDR1 is MNHEY, CDR2 SVGEGT, per germline.